This entry concerns a single TCR beta chain. The sample belongs to a study of blood T cell repertoires in COVID-19. Measured with immunoSEQ multiplex PCR; TCRdb has only the in-frame clones, and not every one. The sample shows 200,000 to 300,000 clones, around 87% of them seen only once. Germline CDR1 is SQVTM and CDR2 is ANQGSEA. There are 11 residues in the CDR3. V was pared by 4 bases and J by 0 bases, with 4 bases between. V usage is TRBV29-1 and J usage is TRBJ2-7; D unresolved. This TCR was sampled from a woman aged 45-65 years with acute or convalescent COVID-19. The sequenced sample consisted of peripheral blood. CDR3 nucleotides: TGCAGCGTTGCATCCTCCTACGAGCAGTACTTC. It translates to CSVASSYEQYF.